This T cell receptor beta chain was found in a study of T cells in Graves' hyperthyroidism and ophthalmopathy. The overall study: Pretreatment peripheral blood was obtained at initial diagnosis.

TCR beta CDR3 sequences were amplified from RNA transcripts. The HTBI primer set was used in a first-round RT-PCR of the TCR CDR3. TCRdb used MiXCR to reprocess the multiplex PCR reads, holding one entry per CDR3 protein. Of hundreds of thousands of distinct CDR3 sequences in the sample, around 15% were seen once. There are many counts of this clonotype. What it binds is not known. Overall study results and limits: Most expanded thyroid clonotypes above 0.001 also appeared in blood.

The sequence was obtained from a woman aged 25 to 39 with Graves' hyperthyroidism. Sequencing used blood.

The CDR3 DNA is TGCAGTGCTAGTAAGGCACCCGAGACCCAGTACTTC. Translated: CSASKAPETQYF. The chain links TRBV20-1 to TRBJ2-5; the D is unclear. Trimming cost V 3 bases and J 5 bases, with 10 bases left between them. The CDR3 totals 12 residues. Germline lookup yields CDR1 DFQATT and CDR2 SNEGSKA (reference sequence).